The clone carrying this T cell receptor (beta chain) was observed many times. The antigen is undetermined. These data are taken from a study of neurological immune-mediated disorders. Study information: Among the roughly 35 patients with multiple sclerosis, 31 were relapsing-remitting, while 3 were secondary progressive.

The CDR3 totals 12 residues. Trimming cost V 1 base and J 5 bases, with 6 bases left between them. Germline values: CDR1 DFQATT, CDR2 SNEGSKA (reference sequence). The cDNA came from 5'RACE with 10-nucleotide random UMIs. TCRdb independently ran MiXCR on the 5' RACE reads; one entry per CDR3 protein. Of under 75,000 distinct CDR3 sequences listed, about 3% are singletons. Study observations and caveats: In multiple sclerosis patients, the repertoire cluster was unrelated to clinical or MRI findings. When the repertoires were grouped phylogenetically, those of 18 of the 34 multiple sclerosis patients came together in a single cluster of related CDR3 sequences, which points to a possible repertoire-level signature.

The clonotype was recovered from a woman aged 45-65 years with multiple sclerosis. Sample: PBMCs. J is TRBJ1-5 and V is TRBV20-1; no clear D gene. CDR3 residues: CSARVSDQPQHF. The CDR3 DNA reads TGCAGTGCTAGAGTATCAGATCAGCCCCAGCATTTT.